This note documents a single TCR beta chain sequence. Its specificity is not known. The junction and the germline gene differ at one end; a read error may be behind it. The sample originates from a study of vaccination and CD4 T cells after COVID-19. Study details: Cultures designated as controls were supplied with a CEFX pool, an HIV-1 Nef pool, or no peptide.

Treatment described: roughly 10-day PBMC culture with coronavirus spike peptide pools or control peptides (ViraFEST assay). The study sequenced cultured CD4+ T cell DNA using the Oncomine TCR Beta short-read assay. TCRdb re-analysed the PCR reads in MiXCR, keeping a single row per CDR3 protein. The sample has 8,000 to 10,000 distinct CDR3 sequences, about 59% seen once. CDR1 and CDR2 (germline): SGHTA, FQGTGA. The CDR3 totals 13 residues. The chain employs TRBV7-3 and TRBJ2-5, with D perhaps given as TRBD1 or TRBD2 (5 bases each). The specimen was CD4+ T cells from blood, cultured in vitro. The sequence was obtained from a human donor who had recovered from COVID-19. In DNA form, the CDR3 reads TGTGCCAACAGCCCTGGGACCCAAGAGACCCAGTACTTC. Residues: CANSPGTQETQYF.